The 20 T cell receptor beta chains in this list originate from one sample, sequenced in a study of blood T cell repertoires in COVID-19. Repertoires were generated with immunoSEQ multiplex PCR, while TCRdb's copy carries only in-frame clones and drops some. In the table there are roughly 49,000 clones, 84% of which are singletons. The sequenced material came from peripheral blood. Receptor source: a middle-aged man with acute or convalescent COVID-19.

The chain combines TRBV28 with TRBJ1-4; a weak D match, TRBD1 (6 bases). V was pared by 6 bases and J by 5 bases, with 16 bases between. CDR3 length: 15 amino acids. The germline V gene encodes CDR1 MDHEN and CDR2 SYDVKM. Written as DNA, the CDR3 is TGTGCCAGCAGGCGGAAGGGGGTACCCAATGAAAAACTGTTTTTT. It specifies CASRRKGVPNEKLFF.

The chain combines TRBV4-3 with TRBJ1-4; TRBD1 matches at 9 bases. Per germline, CDR1 LGHNA and CDR2 YSLEER. Trimming cost V 4 bases and J 5 bases; bases outside gene matches: 2. The CDR3 is 14 residues long. For the CDR3, the DNA is TGCGCCAGCAGCCGAGGGACAGGGAATGAAAAACTGTTTTTT. Translation: CASSRGTGNEKLFF.

This chain links TRBV11-2 with TRBJ2-5; D is unresolved. The V gene lost 4 bases and the J gene lost 5 bases, with 11 bases spanning the gap. The CDR3 has 13 amino acids. In germline, CDR1 is SGHAT, CDR2 FQNNGV. The CDR3 DNA reads as TGTGCCAGCAGCTCGAACAGTAAGGAGACCCAGTACTTC. It specifies CASSSNSKETQYF.

CDR3: CASSRAVRDPGSGYTF. In nucleotides, the CDR3 is TGTGCCAGCAGCCGAGCCGTCAGGGATCCTGGCTCTGGCTACACCTTC. The chain carries TRBV7-8 and TRBJ1-2, with a weak D call TRBD1 (5 bases). In germline, CDR1 is SGHVS, CDR2 FQNEAQ. This CDR3 is 16 amino acids long. The ends were cut back, 5 bases at V and 7 bases at J, with 23 bases in the middle.

DNA of the CDR3: TGTGCCAGCAGCACCGGACAGGGCTCCAACGATGAAAAACTGTTTTTT. Its protein is CASSTGQGSNDEKLFF. This rearrangement joins TRBV28 to TRBJ1-4, with 8 bases identical to TRBD1. This CDR3 contains 16 residues. Germline V CDR1 and CDR2: MDHEN, SYDVKM. The J segment lost 6 bases and the V segment lost 6 bases, leaving 12 bases of the junction unmatched.

The chain employs TRBV27 and TRBJ2-5, with TRBD2 matching 12 bases. Trimming took 5 bases from V and 0 from J; bases not matched to a gene: 10. CDR1 is MNHEY and CDR2 is SMNVEV in the germline V gene (reference sequence). The CDR3 loop spans 18 amino acids. The CDR3 DNA sequence: TGTGCCAGCAGTCTAAGACTAGCGGGAGACGGGTACCAAGAGACCCAGTACTTC. Translating it yields CASSLRLAGDGYQETQYF.

This chain joins TRBV3-1 (or the pseudogene TRBV3-2) and TRBJ2-3, with 11 bases lining up with TRBD2. CDR3 length: 15 amino acids. The V gene end was trimmed by 10 bases and the J gene end by 5 bases; junction bases not matched to a gene: 11. The germline CDR1 and CDR2 sequences are LGHDT and YNNKEL (reference sequence). The DNA of the CDR3 is TGTGCCACCGGGAAACTAGCGGGAGTGAGAGATACGCAGTATTTT. It yields the protein CATGKLAGVRDTQYF.

This sequence joins TRBV5-1 and TRBJ2-1; D possibly corresponds to TRBD2 (6 bases). This CDR3 comprises 14 residues. Deletions cut 0 bases from V and 4 bases from J, with 8 bases between. Germline CDR1 is SGHRS and CDR2 is YFSETQ. This CDR3 is CASSLVGRYNEQFF. DNA of the CDR3: TGCGCCAGCAGCTTGGTTGGGAGGTACAATGAGCAGTTCTTC. The full variable domain, its missing parts supplied by reference TRBV5-1 and TRBJ2-1, is KAGVTQTPRYLIKTRGQQVTLSCSPISGHRSVSWYQQTPGQGLQFLFEYFSETQRNKGNFPGRFSGRQFSNSRSEMNVSTLELGDSALYLCASSLVGRYNEQFFGPGTRLTVL.

The CDR3 DNA reads as TGCGCCAGCAGCCAAGATCTGGAGGTCTACAATGAGCAGTTCTTC. Its translation: CASSQDLEVYNEQFF. The chain links TRBV4-3 to TRBJ2-1; D might be TRBD2 (5 bases). Germline-derived CDR1 and CDR2 are LGHNA and YSLEER. The ends were cut back, 0 bases at V and 3 bases at J, with 9 bases in the middle. There are 15 residues in the CDR3.

This sequence joins TRBV7-2 and TRBJ1-5, with D unresolved. Trimming shortened V by 4 bases and J by 2 bases, and 6 bases separated the two germline ends. This CDR3 has 13 amino acids. Germline V CDR1 and CDR2: SGHTA, FQGNSA. CDR3 in DNA: TGTGCCAGCAGCTATATAGGCAATCAGCCCCAGCATTTT. This translates into CASSYIGNQPQHF. Based on the CDR3 plus reference TRBV7-2 and TRBJ1-5, the full variable domain is GAGVSQSPSNKVTEKGKDVELRCDPISGHTALYWYRQSLGQGLEFLIYFQGNSAPDKSGLPSDRFSAERTGGSVSTLTIQRTQQEDSAVYLCASSYIGNQPQHFGDGTRLSIL.

V is TRBV9 and J is TRBJ2-2; D gene ambiguous. CDR1 and CDR2 from the germline V gene are SGDLS and YYNGEE. The ends were cut back, 0 bases at V and 4 bases at J, with 10 bases in the middle. The CDR3 totals 15 residues. The DNA for the CDR3 is TGTGCCAGCAGCGTAGGCTCTCCGGGCACCGGGGAGCTGTTTTTT. The encoded protein is CASSVGSPGTGELFF.

Only one count was recorded for this clone. This chain links TRBV7-2 with TRBJ2-7, with D unresolved. Germline V gives CDR1 SGHTA, CDR2 FQGNSA. Deletions cut 6 bases from V and 0 bases from J, with 12 bases between. The CDR3 has 14 residues. CDR3 sequence (DNA): TGTGCCAGCAGACCAGGTACGAGCTCCTACGAGCAGTACTTC. Encoded protein: CASRPGTSSYEQYF.

The V call is TRBV15, the J call TRBJ2-6, with D possibly being TRBD1 (5 bases). The CDR3 runs 17 residues. V lost 3 bases and J 0 bases, leaving 12 bases between the germline ends. Looked up from germline, CDR1 is LNHNV and CDR2 is YYDKDF (reference sequence). This CDR3 is CATSRKNRPSGANVLTF. Here the CDR3 DNA reads TGTGCCACCAGCAGGAAGAACAGGCCCTCTGGGGCCAACGTCCTGACTTTC.

The V call is TRBV5-1, the J call TRBJ2-7; TRBD2 agrees at 7 bases. V shed 4 bases, J shed 1 base, and the junction held 8 bases outside the gene matches. The CDR3 totals 15 residues. Per germline, CDR1 SGHRS and CDR2 YFSETQ. CDR3 sequence (DNA): TGCGCCAGCAGCGTCACTAGCGTGAGTTCCTACGAGCAGTACTTC. Translating gives CASSVTSVSSYEQYF.

This chain joins TRBV5-4 and TRBJ2-7; D may be TRBD2 (7 bases). Trimming removed 3 bases at V and 5 bases at J, with 18 bases between. The CDR3 is 15 residues long. Germline lookup yields CDR1 SGHNT and CDR2 YYREEE (reference sequence). The DNA for the CDR3 is TGTGCCAGCAGCTCAGCGGGACAAGTCGGTCACGAGCAGTACTTC. It codes for CASSSAGQVGHEQYF. The whole variable domain, filled in from reference TRBV5-4 and TRBJ2-7, reads ETGVTQSPTHLIKTRGQQVTLRCSSQSGHNTVSWYQQALGQGPQFIFQYYREEENGRGNFPPRFSGLQFPNYSSELNVNALELDDSALYLCASSSAGQVGHEQYFGPGTRLTVT.

This sequence joins TRBV10-3 and TRBJ2-1, with D tentatively TRBD1 (8 bases). Trimming shortened V by 5 bases and J by 9 bases, and 20 bases separated the two germline ends. The CDR3 extends over 15 amino acids. Per the germline V gene, CDR1 is ENHRY and CDR2 is SYGVKD. The CDR3 loop reads CAISRTGGGQGEQFF. The CDR3 DNA reads TGTGCCATCAGTAGAACAGGGGGGGGCCAAGGTGAGCAGTTCTTC.

This clone was recorded only once. The J gene is TRBJ2-5, the V gene TRBV7-6; possible D gene TRBD2, 5 bases. V gave up 0 bases and J gave up 7 bases, with 15 bases separating them. Germline V CDR1 and CDR2: SGHVS, FNYEAQ. The CDR3 is 15 amino acids. The CDR3 nucleotides read TGTGCCAGCAGCTTAGCTTCCGGGGAATCGAGGACCCAGTACTTC. Protein sequence: CASSLASGESRTQYF.

The chain has TRBV7-2 and TRBJ1-4; D not resolved. V was clipped by 4 bases and J by 14 bases, with 14 bases between them. The CDR3 spans 12 residues. Per germline, CDR1 SGHTA and CDR2 FQGNSA. The CDR3 sequence is CASSSNGERLFF. CDR3 nucleotides: TGTGCCAGCAGCTCTAACGGGGAGCGGCTGTTTTTT.

V is TRBV5-5 and J is TRBJ1-5; TRBD1 might be the D (5 bases). Germline CDR1 SGHKS, CDR2 YYEKEE (reference sequence). The CDR3 runs 15 residues. V lost 4 bases and J lost 0, with 11 bases in between. CDR3 DNA sequence: TGTGCCAGCAGCCCCGGACATAATAGCAATCAGCCCCAGCATTTT. Amino acid sequence: CASSPGHNSNQPQHF.

This chain uses TRBV3-1 (or the pseudogene TRBV3-2) with TRBJ2-2, with unresolved D. V shed 2 bases and J shed 8 bases, with 9 bases lying between them. Germline CDR1 LGHDT, CDR2 YNNKEL (reference sequence). CDR3 length equals 13 residues. CDR3 residues: CASSQTPRGELFF. As DNA, the CDR3 is TGTGCCAGCAGCCAAACCCCGAGAGGGGAGCTGTTTTTT.